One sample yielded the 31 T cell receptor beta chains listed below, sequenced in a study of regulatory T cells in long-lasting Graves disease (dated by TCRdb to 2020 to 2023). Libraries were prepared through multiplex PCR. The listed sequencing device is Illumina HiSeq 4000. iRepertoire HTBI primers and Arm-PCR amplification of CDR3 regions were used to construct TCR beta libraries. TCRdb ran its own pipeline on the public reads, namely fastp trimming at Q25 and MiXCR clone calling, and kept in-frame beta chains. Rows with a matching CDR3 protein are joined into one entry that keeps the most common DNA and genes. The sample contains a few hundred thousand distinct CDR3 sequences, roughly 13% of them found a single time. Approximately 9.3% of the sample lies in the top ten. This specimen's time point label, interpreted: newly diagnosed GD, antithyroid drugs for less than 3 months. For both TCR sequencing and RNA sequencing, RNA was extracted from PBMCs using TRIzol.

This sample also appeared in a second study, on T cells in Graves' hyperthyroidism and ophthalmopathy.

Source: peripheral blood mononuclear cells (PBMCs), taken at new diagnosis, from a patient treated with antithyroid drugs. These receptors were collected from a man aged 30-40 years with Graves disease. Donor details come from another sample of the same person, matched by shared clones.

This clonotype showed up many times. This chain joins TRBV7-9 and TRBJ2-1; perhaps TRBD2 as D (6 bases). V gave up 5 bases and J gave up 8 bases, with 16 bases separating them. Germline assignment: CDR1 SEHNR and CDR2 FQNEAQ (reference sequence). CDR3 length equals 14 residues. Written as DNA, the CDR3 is TGTGCCAGCAGCCCGGGACTCCGGAGCGATGAGCAGTTCTTC. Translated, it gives CASSPGLRSDEQFF.

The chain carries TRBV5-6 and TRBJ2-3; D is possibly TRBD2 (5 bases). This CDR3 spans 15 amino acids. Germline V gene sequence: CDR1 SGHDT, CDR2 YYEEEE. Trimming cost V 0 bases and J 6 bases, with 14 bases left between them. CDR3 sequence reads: CASSLDPGLADTQYF. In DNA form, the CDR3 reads TGTGCCAGCAGCTTGGACCCAGGATTAGCGGATACGCAGTATTTT.

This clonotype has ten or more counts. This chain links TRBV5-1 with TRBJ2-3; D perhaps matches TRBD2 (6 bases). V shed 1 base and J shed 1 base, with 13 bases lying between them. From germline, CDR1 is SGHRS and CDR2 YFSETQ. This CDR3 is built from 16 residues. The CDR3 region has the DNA TGCGCCAGCAGCTTGCGGGGAGGCGCAGGCACAGATACGCAGTATTTT. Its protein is CASSLRGGAGTDTQYF.

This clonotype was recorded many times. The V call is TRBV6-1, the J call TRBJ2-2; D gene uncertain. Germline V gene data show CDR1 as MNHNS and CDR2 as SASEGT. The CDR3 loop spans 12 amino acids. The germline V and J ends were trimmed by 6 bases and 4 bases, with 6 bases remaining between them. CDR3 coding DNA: TGTGCCAGCAGACCGGGCACCGGGGAGCTGTTTTTT. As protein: CASRPGTGELFF.

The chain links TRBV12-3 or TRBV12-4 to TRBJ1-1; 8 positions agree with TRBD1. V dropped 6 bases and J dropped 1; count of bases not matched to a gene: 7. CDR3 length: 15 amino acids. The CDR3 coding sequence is TGTGCCAGCAGGGGGCCCGGGACAGGGAACACTGAAGCTTTCTTT. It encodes CASRGPGTGNTEAFF.

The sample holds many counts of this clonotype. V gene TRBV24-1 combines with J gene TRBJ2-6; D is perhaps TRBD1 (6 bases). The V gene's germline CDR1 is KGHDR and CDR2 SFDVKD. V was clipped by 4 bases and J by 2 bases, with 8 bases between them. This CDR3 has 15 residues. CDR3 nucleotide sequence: TGTGCCACCAGTGAATCAGGGGCTGGGGCCAACGTCCTGACTTTC. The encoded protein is CATSESGAGANVLTF.

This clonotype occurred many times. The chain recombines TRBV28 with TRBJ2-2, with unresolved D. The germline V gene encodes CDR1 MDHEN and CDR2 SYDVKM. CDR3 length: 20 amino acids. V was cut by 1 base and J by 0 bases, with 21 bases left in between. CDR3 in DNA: TGTGCCAGCAGTTTATTACGGCAAACGGGCTACCCTGCGAACACCGGGGAGCTGTTTTTT. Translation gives CASSLLRQTGYPANTGELFF.

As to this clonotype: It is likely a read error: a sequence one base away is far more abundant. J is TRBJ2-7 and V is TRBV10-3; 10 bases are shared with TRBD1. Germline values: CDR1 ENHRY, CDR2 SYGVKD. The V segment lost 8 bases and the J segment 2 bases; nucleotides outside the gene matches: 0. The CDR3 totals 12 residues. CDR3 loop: CAIGTGAYEQYF. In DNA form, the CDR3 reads TGTGCCATCGGGACAGGGGCCTACGAGCAGTACTTC.

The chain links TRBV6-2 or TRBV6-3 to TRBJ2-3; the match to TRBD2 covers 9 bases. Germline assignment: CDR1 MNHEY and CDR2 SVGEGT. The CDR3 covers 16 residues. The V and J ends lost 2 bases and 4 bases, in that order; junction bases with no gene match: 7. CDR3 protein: CASSYVGSGRADTQYF. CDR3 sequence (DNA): TGTGCCAGCAGTTACGTAGGTAGCGGGAGAGCAGATACGCAGTATTTT.

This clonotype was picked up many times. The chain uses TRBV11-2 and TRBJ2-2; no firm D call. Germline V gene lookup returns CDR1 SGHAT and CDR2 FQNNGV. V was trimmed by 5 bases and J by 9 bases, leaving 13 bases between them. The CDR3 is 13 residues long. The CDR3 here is CASSPNSSRELFF. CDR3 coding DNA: TGTGCCAGCAGCCCCAACTCCTCTCGGGAGCTGTTTTTT.

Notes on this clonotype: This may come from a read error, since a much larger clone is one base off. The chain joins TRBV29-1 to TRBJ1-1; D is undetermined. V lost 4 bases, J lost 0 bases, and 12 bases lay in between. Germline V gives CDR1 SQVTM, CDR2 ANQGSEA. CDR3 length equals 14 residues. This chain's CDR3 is CSVVCTLLNTEAFF. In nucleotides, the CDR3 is TGCAGCGTTGTTTGCACCCTACTGAACACTGAAGCTTTCTTT.

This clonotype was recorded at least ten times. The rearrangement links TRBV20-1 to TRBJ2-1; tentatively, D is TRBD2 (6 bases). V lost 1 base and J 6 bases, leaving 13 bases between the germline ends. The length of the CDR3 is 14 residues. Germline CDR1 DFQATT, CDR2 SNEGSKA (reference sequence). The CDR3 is CSARAPDYANEQFF. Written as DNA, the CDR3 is TGCAGTGCTAGAGCCCCGGACTATGCCAATGAGCAGTTCTTC.

This CDR3 reads CAWTGPGAGGGKTQYF. The CDR3 nucleotides are TGTGCCTGGACCGGGCCGGGGGCAGGCGGCGGGAAGACCCAGTACTTC. The chain couples TRBV30 to TRBJ2-5, with D perhaps assigned TRBD1 or TRBD2 (6 bases each). V shed 4 bases and J shed 6 bases, with 24 bases lying between them. Germline V gives CDR1 GTSNPN, CDR2 SVGIG (reference sequence). CDR3 size: 16 residues.

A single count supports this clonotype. The CDR3 loop reads CATSEGGDREDQPQHF. CDR3 in DNA: TGTGCCACCAGCGAGGGGGGTGACAGGGAAGATCAGCCCCAGCATTTT. This chain uses TRBV15 with TRBJ1-5; 7 positions match TRBD1. This CDR3 comprises 16 residues. The V gene end was trimmed by 5 bases and the J gene end by 5 bases; junction bases not matched to a gene: 12. Germline V lookup: CDR1 LNHNV, CDR2 YYDKDF (reference sequence). Full variable domain (rest looked up from reference TRBV15 and TRBJ1-5): DAMVIQNPRYQVTQFGKPVTLSCSQTLNHNVMYWYQQKSSQAPKLLFHYYDKDFNNEADTPDNFQSRRPNTSFCFLDIRSPGLGDTAMYLCATSEGGDREDQPQHFGDGTRLSIL.

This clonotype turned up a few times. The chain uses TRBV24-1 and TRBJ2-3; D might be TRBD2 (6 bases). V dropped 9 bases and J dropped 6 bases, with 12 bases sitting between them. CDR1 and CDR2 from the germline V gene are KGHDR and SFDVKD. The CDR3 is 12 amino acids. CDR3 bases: TGTGCCACCGCCGGGAGTTCCGATACGCAGTATTTT. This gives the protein CATAGSSDTQYF.

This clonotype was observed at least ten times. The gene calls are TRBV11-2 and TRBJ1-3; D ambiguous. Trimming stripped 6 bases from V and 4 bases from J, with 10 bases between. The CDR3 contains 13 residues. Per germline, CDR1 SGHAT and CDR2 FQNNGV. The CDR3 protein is CASRRGSGNTIYF. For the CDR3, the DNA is TGTGCCAGCAGACGGGGTTCCGGAAACACCATATATTTT.

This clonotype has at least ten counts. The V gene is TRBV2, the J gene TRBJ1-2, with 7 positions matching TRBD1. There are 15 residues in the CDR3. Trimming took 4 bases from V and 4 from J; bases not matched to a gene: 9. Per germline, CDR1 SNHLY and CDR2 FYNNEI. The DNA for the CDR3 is TGTGCCAGCAGTGCCACTAGGGACAGCTTCTATGGCTACACCTTC. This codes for CASSATRDSFYGYTF. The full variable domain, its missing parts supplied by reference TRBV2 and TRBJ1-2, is EPEVTQTPSHQVTQMGQEVILRCVPISNHLYFYWYRQILGQKVEFLVSFYNNEISEKSEIFDDQFSVERPDGSNFTLKIRSTKLEDSAMYFCASSATRDSFYGYTFGSGTRLTVV.

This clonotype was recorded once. The CDR3 DNA is TGCGCCAGCAGCTTGGGGGGACAGAGCGGGGCGAGGTACGAGCAGTACTTC. Its protein product is CASSLGGQSGARYEQYF. The genes are TRBV5-1 and TRBJ2-7; perhaps D is TRBD1 or TRBD2 (7 bases each). The CDR3 is 17 amino acids. Germline-derived CDR1 and CDR2 are SGHRS and YFSETQ. Trimming shortened V by 0 bases and J by 4 bases, and 20 bases separated the two germline ends.

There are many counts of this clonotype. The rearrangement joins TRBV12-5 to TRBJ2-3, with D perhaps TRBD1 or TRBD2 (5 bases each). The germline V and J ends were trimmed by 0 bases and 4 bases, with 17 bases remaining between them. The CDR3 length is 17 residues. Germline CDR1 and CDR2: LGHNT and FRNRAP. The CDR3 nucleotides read TGTGCTAGTGGTTTGGTAAGGGACCGCCCAGGCGCAGATACGCAGTATTTT. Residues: CASGLVRDRPGADTQYF.

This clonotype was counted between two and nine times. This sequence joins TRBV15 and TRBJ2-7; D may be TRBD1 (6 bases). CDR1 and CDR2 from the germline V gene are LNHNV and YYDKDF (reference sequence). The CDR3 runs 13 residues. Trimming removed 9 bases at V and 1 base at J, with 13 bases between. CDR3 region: CATSGTLSYEQYF. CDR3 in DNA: TGTGCCACTTCCGGGACATTATCCTACGAGCAGTACTTC.

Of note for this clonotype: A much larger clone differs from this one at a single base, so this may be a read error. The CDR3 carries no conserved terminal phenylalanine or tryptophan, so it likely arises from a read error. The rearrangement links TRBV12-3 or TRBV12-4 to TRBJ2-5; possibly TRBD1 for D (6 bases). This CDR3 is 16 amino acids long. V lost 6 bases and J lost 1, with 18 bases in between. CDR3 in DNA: TGTGCCAGCAGCCTAACAGGGAAGGGCGCCCAAGAGACCCAGTACCTC. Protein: CASSLTGKGAQETQYL.

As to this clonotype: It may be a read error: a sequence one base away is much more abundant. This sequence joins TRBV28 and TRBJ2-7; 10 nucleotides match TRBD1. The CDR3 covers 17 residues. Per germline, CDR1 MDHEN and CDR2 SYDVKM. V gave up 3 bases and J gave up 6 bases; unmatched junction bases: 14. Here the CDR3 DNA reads TGTGCCAGCAGTTTCACGACCCATGACAGGGGGCCGGTCGAGCAGTACTTC. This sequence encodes CASSFTTHDRGPVEQYF.

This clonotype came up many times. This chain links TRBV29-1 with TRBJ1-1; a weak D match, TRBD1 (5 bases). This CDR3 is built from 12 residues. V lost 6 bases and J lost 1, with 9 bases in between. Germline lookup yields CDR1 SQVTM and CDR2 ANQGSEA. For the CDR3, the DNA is TGCAGCGTCGTTACAGGGAACACTGAAGCTTTCTTT. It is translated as CSVVTGNTEAFF.

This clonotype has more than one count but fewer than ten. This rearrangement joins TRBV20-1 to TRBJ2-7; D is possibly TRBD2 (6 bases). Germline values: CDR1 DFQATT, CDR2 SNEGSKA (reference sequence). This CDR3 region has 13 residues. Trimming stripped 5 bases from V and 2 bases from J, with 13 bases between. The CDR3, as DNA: TGCAGTGCTTCGTGGGAGGAACCCTACGAGCAGTACTTC. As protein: CSASWEEPYEQYF.

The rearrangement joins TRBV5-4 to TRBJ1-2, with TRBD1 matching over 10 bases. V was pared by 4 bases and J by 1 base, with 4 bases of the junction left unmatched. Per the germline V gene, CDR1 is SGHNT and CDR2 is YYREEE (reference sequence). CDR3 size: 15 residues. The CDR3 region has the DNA TGTGCCAGCAGCCCGACAGGGGGCCTTAACTATGGCTACACCTTC. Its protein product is CASSPTGGLNYGYTF. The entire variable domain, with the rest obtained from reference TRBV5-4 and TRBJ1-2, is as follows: ETGVTQSPTHLIKTRGQQVTLRCSSQSGHNTVSWYQQALGQGPQFIFQYYREEENGRGNFPPRFSGLQFPNYSSELNVNALELDDSALYLCASSPTGGLNYGYTFGSGTRLTVV.

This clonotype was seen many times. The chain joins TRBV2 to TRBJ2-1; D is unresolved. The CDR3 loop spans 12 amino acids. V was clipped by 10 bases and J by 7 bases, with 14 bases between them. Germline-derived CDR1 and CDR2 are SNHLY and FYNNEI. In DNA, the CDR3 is TGTGCCACCCAGGTCCGATGGAATGAGCAGTTCTTC. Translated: CATQVRWNEQFF.

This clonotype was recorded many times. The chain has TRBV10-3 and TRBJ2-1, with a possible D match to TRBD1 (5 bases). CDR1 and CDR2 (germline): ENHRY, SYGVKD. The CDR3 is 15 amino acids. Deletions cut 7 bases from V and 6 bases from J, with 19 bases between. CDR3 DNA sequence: TGTGCCATCACCAAAGACAGTCCGTCGGCCAATGAGCAGTTCTTC. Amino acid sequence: CAITKDSPSANEQFF.

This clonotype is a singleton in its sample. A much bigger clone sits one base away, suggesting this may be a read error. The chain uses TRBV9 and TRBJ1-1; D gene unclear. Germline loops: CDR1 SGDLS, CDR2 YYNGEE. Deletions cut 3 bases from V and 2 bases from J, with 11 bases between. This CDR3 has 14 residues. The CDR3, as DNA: TGTGCCAGCAGCGCAGATGTCAGCAACACTGAAGCTTTCTTT. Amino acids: CASSADVSNTEAFF.

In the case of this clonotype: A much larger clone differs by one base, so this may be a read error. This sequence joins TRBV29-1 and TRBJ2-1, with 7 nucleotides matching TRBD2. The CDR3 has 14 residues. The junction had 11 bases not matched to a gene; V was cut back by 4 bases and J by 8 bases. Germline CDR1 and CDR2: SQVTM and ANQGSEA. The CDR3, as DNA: TGCAGCGTTGTAACGCTAGCGGACGACGATGAGCAGTTCTTC. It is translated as CSVVTLADDDEQFF.

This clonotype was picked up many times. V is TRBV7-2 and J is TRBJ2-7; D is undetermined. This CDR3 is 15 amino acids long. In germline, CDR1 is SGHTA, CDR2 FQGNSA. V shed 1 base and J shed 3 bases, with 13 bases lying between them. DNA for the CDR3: TGTGCCAGCAGCTTAGGGCAGGCGGTTCGCTACGAGCAGTACTTC. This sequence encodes CASSLGQAVRYEQYF.

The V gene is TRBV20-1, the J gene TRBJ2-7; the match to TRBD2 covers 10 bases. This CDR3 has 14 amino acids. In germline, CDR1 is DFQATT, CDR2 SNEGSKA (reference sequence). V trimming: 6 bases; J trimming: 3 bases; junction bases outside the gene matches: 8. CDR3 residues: CSAAPGTSDYEQYF. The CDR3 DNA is TGCAGTGCCGCACCCGGGACTAGCGACTACGAGCAGTACTTC.